The text below deals with one TCR beta chain. Its antigen is unidentified. CDR1 and CDR2 (germline): MNHEY, SMNVEV (reference sequence). V shed 2 bases, J shed 2 bases, and the junction held 5 bases outside the gene matches. CDR3 length: 17 residues. This sample is drawn from a study of cytomegalovirus exposure and HLA in healthy donors. General observations from the study: Some TCR beta chains (approximately 180 of them) were listed as cytomegalovirus-associated. CMV serostatus was the sole immune exposure information available. Earlier results showed most TCR beta V segments being productive about 87% or about 30% of the time. Generally TCR sequences proved uncommon, though certain public TCRs appeared in numerous donors.

13 Jbeta primers and 60 Vbeta primers were used for the PCR. The repertoire was sequenced with immunoSEQ multiplex PCR; TCRdb's copy has only in-frame clones and lacks some. The sample shows 150,000 to 200,000 clones, 80% to 90% of them seen only once. The chain links TRBV27 to TRBJ2-1, with 11 bases matching TRBD2. The sequenced material came from PBMCs. The receptor's source is a young man in good health and CMV-seropositive. The CDR3 loop reads CASSLNLLAGAYNEQFF. The CDR3 DNA follows: TGTGCCAGCAGTTTAAACCTACTAGCGGGGGCCTACAATGAGCAGTTCTTC.